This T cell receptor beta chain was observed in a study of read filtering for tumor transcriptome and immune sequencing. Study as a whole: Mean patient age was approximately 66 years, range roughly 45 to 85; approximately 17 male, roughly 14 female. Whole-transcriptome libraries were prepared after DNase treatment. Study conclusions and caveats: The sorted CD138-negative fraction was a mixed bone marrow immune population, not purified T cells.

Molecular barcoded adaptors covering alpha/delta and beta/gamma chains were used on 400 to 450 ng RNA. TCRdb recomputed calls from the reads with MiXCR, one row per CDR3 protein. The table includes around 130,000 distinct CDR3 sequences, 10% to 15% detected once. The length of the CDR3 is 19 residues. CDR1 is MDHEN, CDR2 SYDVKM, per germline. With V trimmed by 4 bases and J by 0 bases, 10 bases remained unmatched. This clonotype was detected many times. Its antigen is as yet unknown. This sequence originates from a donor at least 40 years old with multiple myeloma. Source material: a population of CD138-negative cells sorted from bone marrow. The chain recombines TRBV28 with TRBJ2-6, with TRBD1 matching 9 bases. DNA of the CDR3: TGTGCCAGCAGTTCCGCAGGCGGGACAGGGAGCTCTGGGGCCAACGTCCTGACTTTC. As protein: CASSSAGGTGSSGANVLTF.